The clone carrying this TCR beta chain was detected only a few times. Time point here: newly diagnosed GD, antithyroid drugs for less than 3 months. The TCR library used RNA extracted from PBMCs. Building of the TCR beta libraries involved iRepertoire HTBI primers and Arm-PCR of CDR3 regions. Each CDR3 protein gets one entry after TCRdb re-called the multiplex PCR reads with MiXCR. The sample includes 360,000 or so distinct CDR3 sequences, about a sixth of them seen just once. These data originate in a study of regulatory T cells in long-lasting Graves disease. Germline-derived CDR1 and CDR2 are SGHRS and YFSETQ. The V segment lost 5 bases and the J segment 0 bases; nucleotides outside the gene matches: 6. CDR3 size: 15 residues. These records were also assigned to another study, of T cells in Graves' hyperthyroidism and ophthalmopathy. That investigation notes: First-round RT-PCR targeting the TCR CDR3 was performed with the HTBI primer set. Most clonotypes expanded in thyroid above 0.001 were likewise present in blood.

The chain joins TRBV5-1 to TRBJ2-3; 7 bases match TRBD2. The material sequenced was peripheral blood mononuclear cells (PBMCs), taken at new diagnosis, from a patient treated with antithyroid drugs. The sequence was collected from a young woman with Graves disease. CDR3 DNA sequence: TGCGCCAGCAGGTTGCGGGGGTCTAGCACAGATACGCAGTATTTT. Translated, it gives CASRLRGSSTDTQYF.